Detailed here is one T cell receptor beta chain. This clonotype was picked up one time. The antigen it recognizes is unknown. Base qualities were left out, and no much larger clone turns up one base away. A read on its own is weak evidence. CDR1 and CDR2, looked up from the germline V gene, are SGHRS and YFSETQ. Taken from cysteine to phenylalanine, the CDR3 has 13 residues. Solely the CDR3 DNA is kept, with 39 bases framed from the first base. V lost 4 bases and J lost 5 bases; the stretch between them is 12 bases long. The library was made by bulk RNA-seq. The sample was run on an Illumina HiSeq 2500. As for how the authors treated the data: For the separate targeted TCR-seq dataset, CDR3 sequences were extracted and quantified from raw reads using MiXCR version 2.1.5 with default parameters. In the separate targeted TCR-seq dataset, TCR-beta clones were defined by the combination of V gene, J gene and CDR3 sequence. The separate targeted TCR-seq dataset was filtered by first dropping clones with fewer than three counts and then keeping only the 90% most strongly expressed clones in each sample. In the separate targeted TCR-seq dataset, Treg-Tconv overlap was computed as shared clones divided by total Treg clones per tissue, times 100. TCRdb ran its own pipeline on the public reads, namely fastp trimming at Q25 and MiXCR clone calling, and kept in-frame beta chains. Entries that share a CDR3 protein sequence are merged under the most common genes and DNA. In this record, the V and J calls reflect TCRdb's handling and not the investigators' own analysis. The sample table holds 1,000 to 1,500 distinct CDR3 sequences, of which under 75% were seen once. About 10% of the sample lies in the top ten.

These data originate in a study of draining lymph node invasion in breast cancer (TCRdb year 2020). For the wider study: Metastasis in lymph nodes was diagnosed using histology and cytokeratin immunohistochemistry and was confirmed with EpCAM/CD45 flow cytometry. Across breast cancer tissues, a separate targeted assay used bulk TCR-beta CDR3 sequencing to compare sorted memory regulatory T cells with memory conventional CD4 T cells. Each patient contributed matched non-invaded and tumor-invaded tumor-draining lymph nodes plus the primary tumor, profiled for both Treg and Tconv subsets. The separate targeted TCR sequencing included lymph nodes from five patients, and primary tumors were also sequenced for three of those five patients.

The research as a whole found: Roughly 12-25% of Treg TCRs were shared with Tconvs per tissue, interpreted as suggesting peripheral Treg induction. Across all tissues in the targeted TCR-seq data, Tregs appeared to be more clonally expanded than Tconvs, and both subsets showed lower diversity in tumor than in lymph nodes. Data could not resolve whether Treg conversion occurred in a given organ or whether converted Tregs recirculated between nodes and tumor. Detection of some of the top 100 tumor clones in both invaded and non-invaded nodes suggests recirculation between tumor and draining nodes. TCRs shared between Treg and Tconv subsets were regarded as suggestive, but not proof, of a common clonal origin. Tracking of the top-100 tumor clones could be carried out in just a couple of patients.

Memory regulatory T cells were sorted as CD4+ CD45RA- CD25high cells. Tumor-draining lymph nodes were classified as non-invaded or invaded according to absence or presence of metastatic tumor cells. Before staining and sorting, a Miltenyi Pan T Cell isolation kit was used to pre-enrich the T cells. Immunohistochemistry for estrogen receptor, progesterone receptor, HER2 and Ki-67 was used to characterize primary tumors. Fresh surgical tissue was processed within a few hours after surgery by being cut into small fragments. Tissue fragments were enzymatically digested with Liberase TL plus DNase for 20 to 25 minutes and filtered through a 40-micrometer strainer. After DAPI live/dead staining, cells were sorted on a BD FACS Aria II at about 96-99% purity. Sorted cells were lysed in TCL buffer, and RNA was purified with a Norgen Single Cell RNA purification kit including DNase treatment.

The specimen was sorted memory Tregs from a lymph node. Read against the paper, the sample's cell subset or site label means: CD45RA-negative sorted CD4+ T cells (memory Tconv or effector/memory Treg). The receptor was isolated from a female donor with luminal breast cancer. Here the chain combines TRBV5-1 and TRBJ1-1; D gene: possibly TRBD1, on 5 matching bases. For the CDR3, the sequence is CASSGTGSTEAFF. DNA sequence: TGCGCCAGCAGCGGTACAGGAAGTACTGAAGCTTTCTTT.